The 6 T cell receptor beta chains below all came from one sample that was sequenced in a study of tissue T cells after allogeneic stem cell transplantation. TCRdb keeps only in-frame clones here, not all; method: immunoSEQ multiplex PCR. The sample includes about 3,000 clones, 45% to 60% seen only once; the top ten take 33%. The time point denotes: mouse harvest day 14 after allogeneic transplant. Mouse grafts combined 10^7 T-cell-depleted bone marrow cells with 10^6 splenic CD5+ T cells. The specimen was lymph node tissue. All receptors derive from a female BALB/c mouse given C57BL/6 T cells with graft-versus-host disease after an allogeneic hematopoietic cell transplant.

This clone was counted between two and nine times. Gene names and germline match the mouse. CDR3 amino acids: CASSLITPEVFF. CDR3 bases read: TGTGCCAGCAGTCTGATCACCCCCGAAGTCTTC. This chain uses TRBV26 with TRBJ1-1, with unresolved D. The read terminates 1 residue before the CDR3 end, so the remaining end is supplied by the germline J gene. Trimming cost V 2 bases and J 8 bases, with 9 bases left between them. Germline V lookup: CDR1 KGHPV, CDR2 FQNQEV (reference sequence). This CDR3 contains 12 residues.

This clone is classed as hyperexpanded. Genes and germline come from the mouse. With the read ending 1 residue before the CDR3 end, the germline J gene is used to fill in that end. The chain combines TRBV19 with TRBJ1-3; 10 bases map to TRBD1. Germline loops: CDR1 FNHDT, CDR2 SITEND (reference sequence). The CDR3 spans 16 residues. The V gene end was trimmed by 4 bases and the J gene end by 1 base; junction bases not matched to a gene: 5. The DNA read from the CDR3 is TGTGCCAGCAGTGCCGGGACAGGGGCCTCTGGAAATACGCTCTAT. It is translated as CASSAGTGASGNTLY. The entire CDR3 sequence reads CASSAGTGASGNTLYF. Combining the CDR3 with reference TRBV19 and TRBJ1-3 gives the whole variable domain GGIITQTPKFLIGQEGQKLTLKCQQNFNHDTMYWYRQDSGKGLRLIYYSITENDLQKGDLSEGYDASREKKSSFSLTVTSAQKNEMAVFLCASSAGTGASGNTLYFGEGSRLIVV.

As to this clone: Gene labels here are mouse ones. The CDR3 DNA, read in part, is TGTGCCAGCAGTTCAGGGGGAAACTCCGACTACACC. This gives the protein CASSSGGNSDYT. The whole CDR3 protein reads CASSSGGNSDYTF. The V gene is TRBV22, the J gene TRBJ1-2; the table assigns TRBD1, which was not confirmed against the DNA. Read coverage stops 1 residue before the CDR3 terminus; the germline J gene supplies the remainder. TRBV22 is tagged as a pseudogene. The CDR3 runs to 13 residues.

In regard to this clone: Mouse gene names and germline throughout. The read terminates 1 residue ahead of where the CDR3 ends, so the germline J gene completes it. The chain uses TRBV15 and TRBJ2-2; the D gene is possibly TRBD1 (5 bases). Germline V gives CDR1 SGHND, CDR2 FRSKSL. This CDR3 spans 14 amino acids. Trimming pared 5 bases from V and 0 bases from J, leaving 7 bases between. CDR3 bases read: TGTGCCAGCAGTCGGACATCAAACACCGGGCAGCTCTAC. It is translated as CASSRTSNTGQLY. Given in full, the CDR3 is CASSRTSNTGQLYF.

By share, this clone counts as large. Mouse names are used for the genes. CDR3 in amino acids: CASGDGRGYEQYF. The DNA read from the CDR3 is TGTGCCAGCGGTGATGGGAGGGGATATGAACAGTAC. This chain uses TRBV13-2 with TRBJ2-7; tentative D call: TRBD1 (5 bases). Read data end 1 residue before the CDR3 end; the end is taken from the germline J gene. The CDR3 contains 13 residues. The V gene lost 0 bases and the J gene lost 4 bases, with 8 bases spanning the gap. Germline V gene lookup returns CDR1 NNHNN and CDR2 SYGAGS (reference sequence).

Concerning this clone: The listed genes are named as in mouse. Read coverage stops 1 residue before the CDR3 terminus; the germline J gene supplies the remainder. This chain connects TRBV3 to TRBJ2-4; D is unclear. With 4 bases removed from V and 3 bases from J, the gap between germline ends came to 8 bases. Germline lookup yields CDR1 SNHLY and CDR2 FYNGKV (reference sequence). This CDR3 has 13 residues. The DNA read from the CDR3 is TGTGCCAGCAGCTGGGGAAAGCAAAACACCTTGTAC. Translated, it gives CASSWGKQNTLY. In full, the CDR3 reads CASSWGKQNTLYF.